What follows is one T cell receptor beta chain and its context. Its target is not known. Trimming removed 5 bases from V and 7 bases from J; junction bases left unmatched: 11. The CDR3 sequence is 15 residues long. The germline gives CDR1 SEHNR, CDR2 FQNEAQ (reference sequence). PCR involved 60 Vbeta and 13 Jbeta primers. The data were produced by immunoSEQ multiplex PCR, yet TCRdb's version contains in-frame clones alone and is incomplete. Across 200,000 to 250,000 clones, the top ten clones capture roughly 1.1% of the sample. This specimen belongs to a study of cytomegalovirus exposure and HLA in healthy donors. Study summary: Across roughly 400 genotyped donors, about 86% landed in the Caucasian-associated ancestry cluster. Study-wide results and caveats: Some public TCRs appeared in many individuals, while most sequences were rare. It is likely that the observed cluster of highly shared sequence variants was a sequencing artifact.

The specimen sequenced was PBMCs. The source is a girl aged 2-10 years in good health and CMV-seropositive. This sequence joins TRBV7-9 and TRBJ1-2, with 9 bases lining up with TRBD1. This chain's CDR3 is CASSTGTGQGSGYTF. As DNA, the CDR3 is TGTGCCAGCAGCACGGGGACAGGGCAAGGTTCTGGCTACACCTTC. Full variable domain (outside the CDR3, taken from reference TRBV7-9 and TRBJ1-2): DTGVSQNPRHKITKRGQNVTFRCDPISEHNRLYWYRQTLGQGPEFLTYFQNEAQLEKSRLLSDRFSAERPKGSFSTLEIQRTEQGDSAMYLCASSTGTGQGSGYTFGSGTRLTVV.